These 2 T cell receptor beta chains were all obtained from the same sample, sequenced in a study of shared clonotypes between healthy human individuals. Naive CD8 cells were CD45RO-negative, positively selected for CCR7, excluding terminally differentiated effector memory CD45RA+ cells. Only in-frame clones appear in the TCRdb table, and some are missing; sequencing was by immunoSEQ multiplex PCR. The sample holds about 2.2 million clones, 85% to 95% seen once. The material sequenced was naive CD8+ T cells from PBMCs. Every receptor here comes from a man younger than 30 in good health. Some clones in this sample may be carry-over from other donors' samples.

The chain combines TRBV9 with TRBJ2-1; tentatively, D is TRBD2 (5 bases). Trimming left V 0 bases short and J 6 bases short, with 13 bases between. Germline loops: CDR1 SGDLS, CDR2 YYNGEE. This CDR3 has 15 amino acids. The CDR3: CASSVGWTEGNEQFF. DNA of the CDR3: TGTGCCAGCAGCGTAGGGTGGACTGAGGGCAATGAGCAGTTCTTC.

The V gene is TRBV5-4, the J gene TRBJ2-2; maybe TRBD1 (5 bases). V was cut by 2 bases and J by 0 bases, with 8 bases left in between. The CDR3 is 15 amino acids. CDR1 is SGHNT, CDR2 YYREEE, per germline (reference sequence). The CDR3 here is CASSFTGANTGELFF. For the CDR3, the DNA is TGTGCCAGCAGCTTTACAGGCGCGAACACCGGGGAGCTGTTTTTT.